This T cell receptor (beta chain) was recovered during a study of post-analysis software for immune sequencing data. Across the study: In terms of disease course, relapsing-remitting, secondary progressive and progressive-relapsing multiple sclerosis were included. Overall study results and limits: There was significantly lower normalized Chao1 diversity in multiple sclerosis patients than in controls. Clustering by F measure revealed strong co-clustering among samples prepared together in one batch.

Prepared TCR beta cDNA libraries contained unique molecular identifiers. Around 460,000 cDNA molecules came from around 0.96 to 9.9 million T cells. TCRdb analysed the PCR reads with MiXCR anew, one entry per CDR3 protein. The profile shows fewer than 900,000 distinct CDR3 sequences, around 45% of them singletons. A remark on this clonotype: What it binds is unknown.

This clonotype originated in a girl between 10 and 17 years old with multiple sclerosis. Sequenced input: blood.

The CDR3 DNA follows: TGTGCCAGCAGCTTACGGGGTCCTGTATACGAGCAGTACTTC. It specifies CASSLRGPVYEQYF. The chain is built from TRBV7-2 and TRBJ2-5; D perhaps matches TRBD2 (5 bases). The J call could be wrong; TRBJ2-7 is a better fit for the DNA end. CDR1 is SGHTA and CDR2 is FQGNSA in the germline V gene. This CDR3 has 14 amino acids.